The 21 T cell receptor beta chains given below trace back to one sample, sequenced in a study of cytomegalovirus exposure and HLA in healthy donors. In the PCR, 60 Vbeta and 13 Jbeta primers were used. The data were produced by immunoSEQ multiplex PCR, yet TCRdb's version contains in-frame clones alone and is incomplete. The sample lists 90,000 or so clones, approximately 71% occurring once. The specimen was PBMCs. The receptors originated from a woman under 30 in good health and CMV-seropositive.

This chain uses TRBV28 with TRBJ2-3; the match to TRBD2 covers 10 bases. The germline V gene encodes CDR1 MDHEN and CDR2 SYDVKM. The CDR3 runs to 16 residues. J lost 6 bases, V lost 6 bases, and 12 bases had no gene match. CDR3 amino acids: CASREGWLAGADTQYF. The CDR3 nucleotides read TGTGCCAGCAGGGAGGGGTGGCTAGCGGGAGCCGATACGCAGTATTTT. The full variable domain, rest sourced from reference TRBV28 and TRBJ2-3, is DVKVTQSSRYLVKRTGEKVFLECVQDMDHENMFWYRQDPGLGLRLIYFSYDVKMKEKGDIPEGYSVSREKKERFSLILESASTNQTSMYLCASREGWLAGADTQYFGPGTRLTVL.

The chain links TRBV4-2 to TRBJ2-7; 10 bases match TRBD1. The V gene's germline CDR1 is LGHNA and CDR2 YNFKEQ. Trimming at V came to 1 base and at J to 2 bases, leaving 5 bases not matched to a gene. The CDR3 runs 16 residues. The CDR3 nucleotides read TGTGCCAGCAGCCAAGCGGCGGGACAGGGGCCCTACGAGCAGTACTTC. Its translation is CASSQAAGQGPYEQYF.

V gene TRBV29-1 combines with J gene TRBJ2-3; 9 nucleotides line up with TRBD2. The CDR3 spans 15 residues. Looked up from germline, CDR1 is SQVTM and CDR2 is ANQGSEA. With 4 bases clipped from V and 6 bases from J, the junction kept 11 bases outside the gene matches. CDR3 in amino acids: CSVGDSGSLGDTQYF. The CDR3 nucleotides are TGCAGCGTTGGTGATAGCGGGAGCTTGGGTGATACGCAGTATTTT.

The chain is built from TRBV27 and TRBJ2-5; TRBD1 matches 7 bases. CDR1 is MNHEY, CDR2 SMNVEV, per germline (reference sequence). The CDR3 is 17 amino acids. The J segment lost 5 bases and the V segment lost 6 bases, leaving 18 bases of the junction unmatched. CDR3 sequence (DNA): TGTGCCAGCAGGCCTCTTACAGGGGTAGGGGCCGGGGAGACCCAGTACTTC. Encoded protein: CASRPLTGVGAGETQYF.

V usage is TRBV2 and J usage is TRBJ2-1; 14 nucleotides match TRBD2. Germline assignment: CDR1 SNHLY and CDR2 FYNNEI. The CDR3 has 16 amino acids. J lost 2 bases, V lost 4 bases, and 1 base had no gene match. CDR3 loop: CASSATSGGAYNEQFF. The CDR3 nucleotides are TGTGCCAGCAGTGCGACTAGCGGGGGGGCCTACAATGAGCAGTTCTTC. Full variable domain (remainder filled in from reference TRBV2 and TRBJ2-1): EPEVTQTPSHQVTQMGQEVILRCVPISNHLYFYWYRQILGQKVEFLVSFYNNEISEKSEIFDDQFSVERPDGSNFTLKIRSTKLEDSAMYFCASSATSGGAYNEQFFGPGTRLTVL.

This clone was detected a few times. The same CDR3 arises from other DNA sequences in this sample as well. The chain recombines TRBV4-2 with TRBJ2-7, with D unresolved. Germline assignment: CDR1 LGHNA and CDR2 YNFKEQ. This CDR3 is 15 amino acids long. Between the trimmed V and J ends, which lost 1 base and 7 bases, there was a span of 17 bases. The CDR3 loop reads CASSQVSQAVAEQYF. In DNA, the CDR3 is TGTGCCAGCAGCCAAGTAAGTCAGGCAGTTGCGGAGCAGTACTTC.

The chain carries TRBV9 and TRBJ2-7; 10 positions match TRBD1. The ends lost 0 bases at V and 4 bases at J; junction bases unmatched: 4. CDR3 size: 15 residues. Germline-derived CDR1 and CDR2 are SGDLS and YYNGEE. Written as DNA, the CDR3 is TGTGCCAGCAGCGTAGCTGGGACAGGGGCGTACGAGCAGTACTTC. As protein: CASSVAGTGAYEQYF.

The chain employs TRBV2 and TRBJ1-1; D possibly corresponds to TRBD1 (5 bases). V was shortened by 10 bases and J by 4 bases, with 16 bases between the two germline ends. This CDR3 has 13 residues. Germline V gene sequence: CDR1 SNHLY, CDR2 FYNNEI. CDR3: CATRLRGGTEAFF. The CDR3 DNA sequence: TGTGCCACCAGGCTACGGGGGGGCACTGAAGCTTTCTTT.

This clone appeared a few times. This chain joins TRBV5-5 and TRBJ2-7; 7 bases are shared with TRBD2. This CDR3 has 20 residues. Germline CDR1 reads SGHKS; CDR2 reads YYEKEE (reference sequence). The V gene end was trimmed by 0 bases and the J gene end by 0 bases; junction bases not matched to a gene: 18. CDR3 nucleotide sequence: TGTGCCAGCAGCTTGGATGTGGTATCGGGACTACCAATCTACTCCTACGAGCAGTACTTC. Residues: CASSLDVVSGLPIYSYEQYF.

This chain uses TRBV7-7 with TRBJ2-6; tentatively, D is TRBD1 (6 bases). The CDR3 length is 19 residues. V was trimmed by 4 bases and J by 4 bases, leaving 23 bases between them. Germline values: CDR1 SSHAT, CDR2 FNYEAQ (reference sequence). CDR3 coding DNA: TGTGCCAGCAGCTCCTACGCGATAGGGGGAACGGGAGGGGCCAACGTCCTGACTTTC. Translation gives CASSSYAIGGTGGANVLTF.

The V and J genes are TRBV27 and TRBJ2-7; TRBD1 agrees at 8 bases. Germline values: CDR1 MNHEY, CDR2 SMNVEV (reference sequence). The CDR3 runs 15 residues. Trimming at V came to 3 bases and at J to 2 bases, leaving 6 bases not matched to a gene. The chain's CDR3 is CASSFILGQAYEQYF. The DNA of the CDR3 is TGTGCCAGCAGTTTTATATTGGGACAGGCCTACGAGCAGTACTTC.

This clone was recorded a few times. At the DNA level, this CDR3 is encoded by other sequences in the same sample as well. The chain combines TRBV27 with TRBJ2-1; 14 bases map to TRBD2. The germline CDR1 and CDR2 sequences are MNHEY and SMNVEV (reference sequence). There are 18 residues in the CDR3. The V gene end was trimmed by 0 bases and the J gene end by 4 bases; junction bases not matched to a gene: 5. CDR3 residues: CASSLSRLAGGTYNEQFF. Written as DNA, the CDR3 is TGTGCCAGCAGTTTATCACGACTAGCGGGGGGGACGTACAATGAGCAGTTCTTC.

This clone was seen more than once but under ten times. The J gene is TRBJ1-1, the V gene TRBV9, with a tentative D call TRBD1 (6 bases). Germline lookup yields CDR1 SGDLS and CDR2 YYNGEE. This CDR3 region has 16 residues. Trimming removed 4 bases at V and 1 base at J, with 17 bases between. The CDR3 protein is CASSPQSPGANTEAFF. In nucleotides, the CDR3 is TGTGCCAGCAGCCCCCAATCACCAGGGGCGAACACTGAAGCTTTCTTT.

This clone was seen more than once but under ten times. The chain joins TRBV4-2 to TRBJ2-1, with 11 bases identical to TRBD2. The germline V gene encodes CDR1 LGHNA and CDR2 YNFKEQ. V gave up 1 base and J gave up 6 bases; unmatched junction bases: 5. The CDR3 is 16 residues long. CDR3 protein: CASSQVHSGRANEQFF. CDR3 nucleotide sequence: TGTGCCAGCAGCCAAGTTCATAGCGGGAGGGCCAATGAGCAGTTCTTC.

This clone was observed a single time. J is TRBJ1-5 and V is TRBV6-5; D remains unclear. V was clipped by 5 bases and J by 2 bases, with 7 bases between them. This CDR3 comprises 13 residues. CDR1 and CDR2 (germline): MNHEY, SVGAGI. Written as DNA, the CDR3 is TGTGCCAGCAGTGACACCCGCAATCAGCCCCAGCATTTT. Translating it yields CASSDTRNQPQHF.

The genes are TRBV27 and TRBJ2-1; 7 bases are a match to TRBD2. Germline assignment: CDR1 MNHEY and CDR2 SMNVEV (reference sequence). Trimming removed 1 base from V and 8 bases from J; junction bases left unmatched: 23. There are 20 residues in the CDR3. CDR3 bases: TGTGCCAGCAGTTTATTCCCCCCGGGGAGGGAGGGCCGGGGTGGGGATGAGCAGTTCTTC. It is translated as CASSLFPPGREGRGGDEQFF.

The chain joins TRBV7-3 to TRBJ2-7; 8 nucleotides agree with TRBD2. V lost 1 base, J lost 5 bases, and 7 bases stayed unmatched. The CDR3 loop spans 15 amino acids. Germline CDR1 reads SGHTA; CDR2 reads FQGTGA. The CDR3 spells CASSLMSGSAHEQYF. In DNA, the CDR3 is TGTGCCAGCAGCTTAATGAGCGGGAGCGCCCACGAGCAGTACTTC.

This clone was seen only a few times. The J gene is TRBJ2-7, the V gene TRBV27; D is perhaps TRBD2 (5 bases). The CDR3 has 14 amino acids. Trimming removed 0 bases from V and 2 bases from J, with 8 bases in between. Germline V gene data show CDR1 as MNHEY and CDR2 as SMNVEV (reference sequence). CDR3 in amino acids: CASSLSGSPYEQYF. DNA of the CDR3: TGTGCCAGCAGTTTATCTGGGAGTCCCTACGAGCAGTACTTC.

The V call is TRBV19, the J call TRBJ2-1; 9 bases map to TRBD2. Trimming cost V 5 bases and J 7 bases; bases outside gene matches: 6. Germline values: CDR1 LNHDA, CDR2 SQIVND (reference sequence). The CDR3 extends over 14 amino acids. The CDR3 bases are TGTGCCAGTAGTGGCGGGGGGGCCGCTAATGAGCAGTTCTTC. This encodes CASSGGGAANEQFF.

The chain combines TRBV5-1 with TRBJ1-2; D not resolved. The CDR3 has 13 amino acids. Trimming stripped 4 bases from V and 6 bases from J, with 13 bases between. Germline V gene lookup returns CDR1 SGHRS and CDR2 YFSETQ. CDR3 DNA: TGCGCCAGCAGCCAACAGACCCGCGATGGCTACACCTTC. Protein product: CASSQQTRDGYTF.

The CDR3 coding sequence is TGTGCCAGCAGTGAAGCCTCGGGGGGGGCTAACTCCTACGAGCAGTACTTC. It specifies CASSEASGGANSYEQYF. This rearrangement joins TRBV6-1 to TRBJ2-7; 8 bases align to TRBD2. Germline V gene sequence: CDR1 MNHNS, CDR2 SASEGT. The CDR3 totals 17 residues. J gave up 0 bases and V 0 bases, and 7 bases lay outside the gene matches.